This T cell receptor beta chain was retrieved from a study of blood T cell repertoires in COVID-19. The CDR3 is made up of 16 amino acids. CDR1 is ENHRY, CDR2 SYGVKD, per germline. Trimming took 6 bases from V and 0 from J; bases not matched to a gene: 11. Source study methods: Counts of nucleated cells, estimated from reference gene primer amplification, were obtained. Assay: immunoSEQ multiplex PCR; the TCRdb copy retains only in-frame clones and omits some. V and J calls and clone size are given by that table; D and trimming were obtained from the DNA. Of 200,000 or so clones listed, approximately 81% were seen once; the top ten hold 2.9%.

The sequenced sample was peripheral blood. The receptor was derived from a man aged 45-65 years who had recovered from COVID-19. The chain recombines TRBV10-3 with TRBJ2-7; 7 bases fit TRBD2. The CDR3: CAISATSLPSSYEQYF. CDR3 bases: TGTGCCATCAGCGCGACTAGCCTTCCGAGCTCCTACGAGCAGTACTTC.